What follows is one T cell receptor beta chain and its context. The antigen is undetermined. This sample is drawn from a study of shared clonotypes between healthy human individuals. Across the study: There were three CD4 naive, three CD4 memory, two CD8 naive and one CD8 memory plates per donor.

Study results and limitations: Large sequencing depth failed to make sorted-subset sequencing complete, rarefaction showed. Approximately 4.6% of naive CD4 clonotypes were shared across several donors.

Assay: immunoSEQ multiplex PCR; the TCRdb copy retains only in-frame clones and omits some. The sample has roughly 1 million clones, roughly 80% seen once. Unmatched junction bases numbered 7, after V lost 5 bases and J lost 4 bases. There are 15 residues in the CDR3. CDR1 is SGHVS and CDR2 is FNYEAQ in the germline V gene. This chain connects TRBV7-6 to TRBJ2-2; TRBD1 aligns across 7 bases. This sequence originates from a young man in good health. The sequencing input was memory CD4+ T cells sorted from blood. Subset in this sample: CD45RA-negative fraction. CDR3 amino acids: CASSPRQGGTGELFF. The DNA for the CDR3 is TGTGCCAGCAGCCCTCGACAGGGTGGCACCGGGGAGCTGTTTTTT.